The rows below give T cell receptor beta chains drawn from one sample of a study of Ad26.COV2.S vaccination and SARS-CoV-2 variants. TCRdb's copy holds only in-frame clones and misses some; the assay was immunoSEQ multiplex PCR. The sample contains some 180,000 clones, 87% of which appear only once. This material consisted of peripheral blood, taken after recovery from COVID-19. Receptors were obtained from a human donor who had recovered from COVID-19. Both conserved end residues are part of each CDR3. The D gene is left open where the match is weak. Size values are once, few and many counts, or a class for expanded clones, and some rows have none.

>.|TRBD1|TRBV27|TRBJ2-3
CASGKGQGGDTQYF
TGTGCCAGCGGTAAGGGACAGGGTGGAGATACGCAGTATTTT
>.|.|TRBV28|TRBJ1-5
CASRAYGPQHF
TGTGCCAGCAGGGCTTATGGGCCCCAGCATTTT
>.|TRBD1|TRBV2|TRBJ2-3
CASSEQGTGGLVDTQYF
TGTGCCAGCAGTGAGCAGGGGACAGGGGGCCTTGTAGATACGCAGTATTTT
>.|TRBD2|TRBV29-1|TRBJ2-1
CSDRLAGSYNEQFF
TGCAGCGATAGACTAGCGGGATCCTACAATGAGCAGTTCTTC
>.|.|TRBV28|TRBJ2-2
CASSLSYNTGELFF
TGTGCCAGCAGTCTGTCTTATAACACCGGGGAGCTGTTTTTT
>.|.|TRBV10-2|TRBJ1-3
CASAGGNTIYF
TGCGCCAGCGCTGGTGGGAACACCATATATTTT
>few|TRBD1|TRBV19|TRBJ1-6
CASSINGQGLSPLHF
TGTGCCAGTAGTATTAACGGACAGGGTCTTTCACCCCTCCACTTT
>.|TRBD1|TRBV5-1|TRBJ1-6
CASSLGGGRNSPLHF
TGCGCCAGCAGCTTGGGAGGGGGCCGGAATTCACCCCTCCACTTT
>.|.|TRBV5-4|TRBJ2-1
CASSSYREGNEQFF
TGTGCCAGCAGCTCTTATAGAGAGGGCAATGAGCAGTTCTTC
>.|.|TRBV5-6|TRBJ1-4
CASSLDREDNEKLFF
TGTGCCAGCAGCTTGGACAGGGAGGATAATGAAAAACTGTTTTTT